A selection of T cell receptor beta chains follows, all from one sample in a study of memory CD8 T cells in hepatitis C reinfection. Libraries were prepared by immunoSEQ multiplex PCR; TCRdb keeps only in-frame clonotypes and omits some of them. The data show about 43,000 clones, 89% seen once. Sample: naive CD8+ T cells sorted from blood. The origin of the receptors is a man aged 18 to 30 with hepatitis C virus infection. CDR3s include the opening cysteine and the closing phenylalanine or tryptophan. Each record gives: clone size, V gene, D gene, J gene, CDR3 protein, CDR3 DNA. A D gene is named only where the DNA matches it firmly. The size field is filled for only some rows; it gives once, few, many or a size class.

size: -; V: TRBV19; D: TRBD1; J: TRBJ1-5; CDR3: CASSTIGTGQGNQPQHF; DNA: TGTGCCAGTAGTACTATCGGGACAGGCCAGGGGAATCAGCCCCAGCATTTT
size: -; V: TRBV7-9; D: TRBD1; J: TRBJ2-1; CDR3: CASSLVLGQGPRNEQFF; DNA: TGTGCCAGCAGCTTAGTTCTTGGACAGGGGCCGAGGAATGAGCAGTTCTTC
size: -; V: TRBV5-4; D: TRBD1; J: TRBJ1-6; CDR3: CASSLETGGSPLHF; DNA: TGTGCCAGCAGCTTGGAGACAGGGGGTTCACCCCTCCACTTT
size: -; V: TRBV2; D: TRBD2; J: TRBJ2-1; CDR3: CASSPSSGAYNEQFF; DNA: TGTGCCAGCAGTCCGTCTAGCGGGGCCTACAATGAGCAGTTCTTC
size: -; V: TRBV5-1; D: -; J: TRBJ2-7; CDR3: CASSLAGTGYEQYF; DNA: TGCGCCAGCAGCTTGGCTGGTACGGGCTACGAGCAGTACTTC
size: -; V: TRBV28; D: -; J: TRBJ2-7; CDR3: CASSPGPQGYYEQYF; DNA: TGTGCCAGCAGTCCTGGGCCTCAGGGATACTACGAGCAGTACTTC
size: -; V: TRBV7-6; D: TRBD2; J: TRBJ2-7; CDR3: CASGLGTSGSYEQYF; DNA: TGTGCCAGCGGCCTCGGGACTAGCGGGAGTTACGAGCAGTACTTC
size: -; V: TRBV5-1; D: TRBD2; J: TRBJ2-3; CDR3: CASSLAGEDWDTQYF; DNA: TGCGCCAGCAGCTTAGCGGGAGAAGACTGGGATACGCAGTATTTT
size: few; V: TRBV5-1; D: -; J: TRBJ1-5; CDR3: CASSLGDGQPQHF; DNA: TGCGCCAGCAGCCTCGGGGATGGTCAGCCCCAGCATTTT
size: -; V: TRBV27; D: TRBD2; J: TRBJ2-1; CDR3: CASSAGGAGFSYNEQFF; DNA: TGTGCCAGCAGTGCGGGGGGGGCAGGATTCTCCTACAATGAGCAGTTCTTC